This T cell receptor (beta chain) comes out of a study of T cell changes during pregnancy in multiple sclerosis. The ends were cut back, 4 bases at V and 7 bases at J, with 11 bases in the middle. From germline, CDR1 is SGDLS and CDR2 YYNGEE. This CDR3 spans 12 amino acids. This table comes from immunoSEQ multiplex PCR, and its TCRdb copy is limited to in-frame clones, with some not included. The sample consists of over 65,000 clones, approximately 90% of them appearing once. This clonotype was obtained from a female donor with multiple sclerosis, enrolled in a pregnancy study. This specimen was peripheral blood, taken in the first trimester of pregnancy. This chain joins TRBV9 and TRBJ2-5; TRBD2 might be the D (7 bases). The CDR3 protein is CASSQGGGTQYF. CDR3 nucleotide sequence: TGTGCCAGCAGCCAAGGGGGGGGGACCCAGTACTTC.